Each of the 13 T cell receptor beta chains below was sequenced from the same sample in a study of blood T cell repertoires in COVID-19 (dated by TCRdb to 2020 to 2021). The library was built by means of the immunoSEQ multiplex PCR assay. Drawn from immuneACCESS, this table holds only the in-frame rearrangements with V and J called that TCRdb kept. Clones are partly lost; checked studies trace under half to an unresolved V gene and leave the rest unexplained. For this sample the table gives around 200,000 clones, of which around 80% were detected only once. The ten largest clones capture 7.4% of the sample. Sequencing used PBMCs or T cells enriched from blood (not recorded which). Receptors originate from a woman aged 40 to 55 with acute COVID-19.

CDR3 sequence (DNA): TGTGCCAGTAGTAGGAGGGGCGCGACGGGCTACACCTTC. Its translation is CASSRRGATGYTF. This sequence joins TRBV19 and TRBJ1-2, with a weak D call TRBD1 (5 bases). Trimming pared 4 bases from V and 8 bases from J, leaving 14 bases between. Germline loops: CDR1 LNHDA, CDR2 SQIVND (reference sequence). The CDR3 has 13 amino acids.

The chain is built from TRBV29-1 and TRBJ1-5; D uncertain. With 3 bases removed from V and 2 bases from J, the gap between germline ends came to 8 bases. CDR3 length: 13 amino acids. Looked up from germline, CDR1 is SQVTM and CDR2 is ANQGSEA. In DNA, the CDR3 is TGCAGCGTTGAGGCTGATGGCAATCAGCCCCAGCATTTT. Amino acids: CSVEADGNQPQHF.

The V and J genes are TRBV10-1 and TRBJ1-3; 11 nucleotides match TRBD1. The CDR3 contains 19 residues. With V trimmed by 3 bases and J by 8 bases, 18 bases remained unmatched. Germline V gene data show CDR1 as WNHNN and CDR2 as SYGVQD (reference sequence). The CDR3 coding sequence is TGCGCCAGCAGTGAAAATCTCCGACGGGACAGGGGGATTAGAGACACCATATATTTT. This gives the protein CASSENLRRDRGIRDTIYF.

The rearrangement joins TRBV5-4 to TRBJ1-6, with TRBD1 matching over 7 bases. V lost 5 bases and J lost 1; bases outside the gene matches: 3. Germline CDR1 SGHNT, CDR2 YYREEE (reference sequence). The CDR3 has 15 amino acids. The DNA of the CDR3 is TGTGCCAGCAGTCCGGACAGGTCCTATAATTCACCCCTCCACTTT. It encodes CASSPDRSYNSPLHF.

The chain links TRBV7-2 to TRBJ2-4; D is ambiguous. Germline-derived CDR1 and CDR2 are SGHTA and FQGNSA. CDR3 length: 15 residues. V lost 1 base and J lost 5, with 12 bases in between. CDR3 in DNA: TGTGCCAGCAGCTTAGGCCTCGTGGCAGAAAACATTCAGTACTTC. Translating gives CASSLGLVAENIQYF.

This chain connects TRBV3-1 (or the pseudogene TRBV3-2) to TRBJ1-1, with D possibly TRBD1 on 5 matching bases. CDR3 length: 14 amino acids. Germline V gene lookup returns CDR1 LGHDT and CDR2 YNNKEL (reference sequence). V lost 1 base to trimming and J lost 5 bases, with 11 bases between them. Written as DNA, the CDR3 is TGTGCCAGCAGCCAAGTTAAGGGGTTGACTGAAGCTTTCTTT. This translates into CASSQVKGLTEAFF.

This chain joins TRBV4-2 and TRBJ1-4, with D perhaps TRBD1 (6 bases). This CDR3 comprises 16 residues. Trimming removed 5 bases at V and 8 bases at J, with 21 bases between. Germline V CDR1 and CDR2: LGHNA, YNFKEQ. The CDR3 sequence: CASSSLGGREAEKLFF. The CDR3 coding sequence is TGTGCCAGCAGCTCACTAGGGGGACGGGAGGCGGAAAAACTGTTTTTT.

V usage is TRBV11-3 and J usage is TRBJ2-1; D might be TRBD2 (5 bases). Germline V gene data show CDR1 as SGHNT and CDR2 as YENEEA. The CDR3 is 14 residues long. V lost 5 bases, J lost 1 base, and 9 bases lay in between. The DNA of the CDR3 is TGTGCCAGCAGCCGAGGACTTTCCTACAATGAGCAGTTCTTC. It translates to CASSRGLSYNEQFF.

V gene TRBV12-3 or TRBV12-4 combines with J gene TRBJ1-5, with D tentatively TRBD1 (5 bases). V gave up 5 bases and J gave up 4 bases, with 9 bases separating them. The CDR3 is 13 amino acids. The DNA for the CDR3 is TGTGCCAGCAGTACGCAGGGTAATCAGCCCCAGCATTTT. Its translation: CASSTQGNQPQHF.

J is TRBJ2-5 and V is TRBV6-1, with D hard to call. In germline, CDR1 is MNHNS, CDR2 SASEGT. This CDR3 has 16 amino acids. Trimming took 2 bases from V and 2 from J, leaving 15 bases between them. The DNA of the CDR3 is TGTGCCAGCAGTGAACCTCACCGAGCGCAGCAAGAGACCCAGTACTTC. It codes for CASSEPHRAQQETQYF.

The CDR3: CASSGSGTVPETQYF. Written as DNA, the CDR3 is TGCGCCAGCAGTGGGTCGGGGACAGTCCCAGAGACCCAGTACTTC. The chain links TRBV10-1 to TRBJ2-5; 7 nucleotides agree with TRBD1. Germline lookup yields CDR1 WNHNN and CDR2 SYGVQD (reference sequence). The CDR3 spans 15 residues. The junction had 9 bases not matched to a gene; V was cut back by 4 bases and J by 4 bases.

This chain connects TRBV7-2 to TRBJ2-7; D not resolved. The V end was cut by 5 bases, the J end by 5 bases, with 16 bases between. The CDR3 spans 14 residues. Germline V gene lookup returns CDR1 SGHTA and CDR2 FQGNSA. The CDR3 spells CASSKTEYRNEQYF. CDR3 nucleotides: TGTGCCAGCAGCAAAACGGAGTACCGGAACGAGCAGTACTTC.

V gene TRBV11-3 combines with J gene TRBJ2-7; a weak D match, TRBD1 (6 bases). Germline CDR1 and CDR2: SGHNT and YENEEA. V was shortened by 5 bases and J by 0 bases, with 11 bases between the two germline ends. CDR3 length: 14 residues. The CDR3 coding sequence is TGTGCCAGCAGCCAAGGACAGACCTCCTACGAGCAGTACTTC. It codes for CASSQGQTSYEQYF.